Listed here are 21 T cell receptor beta chains from one sample, sequenced in a study of cytomegalovirus exposure and HLA in healthy donors. The PCR was carried out with 60 Vbeta primers and 13 Jbeta primers. TCRdb's copy holds only in-frame clones and misses some; the assay was immunoSEQ multiplex PCR. This table has 130,000 to 150,000 clones, roughly three quarters appearing once. Sequencing input: PBMCs. The receptor source for this set is a man between 60 and 70 years old in good health and CMV-seronegative.

V is TRBV6-5 and J is TRBJ1-1; unclear D gene. This CDR3 is 15 amino acids long. The germline gives CDR1 MNHEY, CDR2 SVGAGI. The V end was cut by 6 bases, the J end by 0 bases, with 14 bases between. CDR3 protein: CASSPRGAMNTEAFF. CDR3 in DNA: TGTGCCAGCAGCCCCCGGGGAGCAATGAACACTGAAGCTTTCTTT.

This clone has more than one count but fewer than ten. The V call is TRBV6-1, the J call TRBJ1-3; 8 nucleotides agree with TRBD1. This CDR3 is 17 amino acids long. J was trimmed by 0 bases and V by 3 bases; bases with no gene match: 7. From germline, CDR1 is MNHNS and CDR2 SASEGT. This chain's CDR3 is CASSDRDRQSSGNTIYF. The CDR3 DNA follows: TGTGCCAGCAGTGACCGGGACAGGCAAAGCTCTGGAAACACCATATATTTT.

This clone was seen only a few times. V and J are TRBV2 and TRBJ2-2; 8 bases agree with TRBD2. Unmatched junction bases numbered 9, after V lost 2 bases and J lost 7 bases. The CDR3 runs 16 residues. Germline V gene sequence: CDR1 SNHLY, CDR2 FYNNEI. CDR3 protein: CASSELSGRGNGELFF. For the CDR3, the DNA is TGTGCCAGCAGTGAACTAAGCGGGAGAGGCAACGGGGAGCTGTTTTTT.

The V gene is TRBV18, the J gene TRBJ1-5, with 7 bases matching TRBD1. From germline, CDR1 is KGHSH and CDR2 LQKENI. V trimming: 6 bases; J trimming: 6 bases; junction bases outside the gene matches: 11. The CDR3 runs 15 residues. The CDR3 bases are TGTGCCAGCTCCCAAGAACAGGGGCTGGGTCAGCCCCAGCATTTT. This codes for CASSQEQGLGQPQHF.

In DNA form, the CDR3 reads TGTGCCTGGAGTGTAATGGGGCAGGGCAGAGGGAACACTGAAGCTTTCTTT. Protein: CAWSVMGQGRGNTEAFF. This chain connects TRBV30 to TRBJ1-1, with a weak D call TRBD1 (5 bases). V was shortened by 0 bases and J by 1 base, with 18 bases between the two germline ends. Germline CDR1 GTSNPN, CDR2 SVGIG (reference sequence). The CDR3 totals 17 residues.

This chain connects TRBV7-9 to TRBJ2-1, with 7 bases lining up with TRBD2. In germline, CDR1 is SEHNR, CDR2 FQNEAQ (reference sequence). J gave up 7 bases and V 1 base, and 4 bases lay outside the gene matches. CDR3 length: 14 amino acids. DNA of the CDR3: TGTGCCAGCAGCTTAGAACTAGCGTTAAATGAGCAGTTCTTC. Its translation is CASSLELALNEQFF.

The rearrangement uses TRBV29-1 and TRBJ2-2; 8 nucleotides match TRBD2. V lost 2 bases to trimming and J lost 4 bases; unmatched junction nucleotides: 6. Germline V gene lookup returns CDR1 SQVTM and CDR2 ANQGSEA. This CDR3 is 15 amino acids long. Here the CDR3 DNA reads TGCAGCGTTGAACCTGGACTAGCCGGCACCGGGGAGCTGTTTTTT. Translating it yields CSVEPGLAGTGELFF.

The chain is built from TRBV5-6 and TRBJ1-2; 9 bases align to TRBD1. Germline V gives CDR1 SGHDT, CDR2 YYEEEE. With V trimmed by 0 bases and J by 5 bases, 5 bases remained unmatched. The CDR3 contains 15 residues. This CDR3 is CASSLGGQGDYGYTF. The CDR3 coding sequence is TGTGCCAGCAGCTTGGGGGGACAGGGAGATTATGGCTACACCTTC.

The V call is TRBV6-5, the J call TRBJ2-5; D is possibly TRBD2 (6 bases). The V gene's germline CDR1 is MNHEY and CDR2 SVGAGI. The CDR3 has 15 amino acids. The V and J ends lost 2 bases and 10 bases respectively, with 20 bases between them. The CDR3 protein is CASSYRGTEGNIQYF. The CDR3 region has the DNA TGTGCCAGCAGTTACCGCGGGACCGAAGGGAATATCCAGTACTTC.

The rearrangement uses TRBV6-5 and TRBJ1-4; TRBD1 might be the D (5 bases). Trimming took off 0 bases at V and 7 bases at J, with 15 bases between the two ends. Germline-derived CDR1 and CDR2 are MNHEY and SVGAGI. The CDR3 is 16 residues long. The chain's CDR3 is CASSYSTDSPPEKLFF. Here the CDR3 DNA reads TGTGCCAGCAGTTACTCGACCGACAGCCCTCCTGAAAAACTGTTTTTT.

This chain uses TRBV6-6 with TRBJ1-2, with TRBD1 matching over 9 bases. Per germline, CDR1 MNHNY and CDR2 SVGAGI (reference sequence). The CDR3 covers 14 residues. Losses at the gene ends were 6 bases for V and 5 bases for J; bases not matched to a gene: 7. The CDR3 sequence: CASRAGDRDYGYTF. The CDR3 DNA reads as TGTGCCAGCAGAGCCGGGGACAGGGATTATGGCTACACCTTC.

The chain combines TRBV29-1 with TRBJ2-3; TRBD2 matches 7 bases. Germline V gives CDR1 SQVTM, CDR2 ANQGSEA. This CDR3 is built from 15 residues. V lost 4 bases to trimming and J lost 1 base; unmatched junction nucleotides: 8. The CDR3 nucleotides read TGCAGCGTTGGGGGTGGAGGGAGGGGCACAGATACGCAGTATTTT. Translation gives CSVGGGGRGTDTQYF.

This clone was seen just once. This chain connects TRBV5-1 to TRBJ2-1; D ambiguous. The length of the CDR3 is 13 residues. Germline V CDR1 and CDR2: SGHRS, YFSETQ. V dropped 0 bases and J dropped 5 bases, with 6 bases sitting between them. The CDR3 spells CASSLDANNEQFF. As DNA, the CDR3 is TGCGCCAGCAGCTTGGACGCTAACAATGAGCAGTTCTTC.

The rearrangement links TRBV7-9 to TRBJ2-1; D perhaps matches TRBD2 (5 bases). Trimming removed 5 bases from V and 5 bases from J, with 13 bases in between. The CDR3 loop spans 14 amino acids. Germline V lookup: CDR1 SEHNR, CDR2 FQNEAQ (reference sequence). As DNA, the CDR3 is TGTGCCAGCAGCGCCAGCGGTTTTAACAATGAGCAGTTCTTC. Translation gives CASSASGFNNEQFF.

The CDR3 sequence: CASSLSVQGAGNEQFF. Here the CDR3 DNA reads TGTGCCAGCAGCTTAAGTGTCCAGGGGGCAGGCAATGAGCAGTTCTTC. This chain uses TRBV7-3 with TRBJ2-1; 8 bases are shared with TRBD1. Per germline, CDR1 SGHTA and CDR2 FQGTGA. The CDR3 is 16 amino acids. V gave up 1 base and J gave up 6 bases; unmatched junction bases: 8.

The rearrangement links TRBV6-1 to TRBJ1-1; 10 bases map to TRBD1. With 4 bases clipped from V and 6 bases from J, the junction kept 11 bases outside the gene matches. CDR1 and CDR2 from the germline V gene are MNHNS and SASEGT. The CDR3 is made up of 16 amino acids. CDR3: CASSVMTGGASAEAFF. For the CDR3, the DNA is TGTGCCAGCAGTGTGATGACAGGGGGCGCGAGCGCTGAAGCTTTCTTT.

The V call is TRBV19, the J call TRBJ1-2, with 7 bases aligning to TRBD1. Trimming took 4 bases from V and 6 from J; bases not matched to a gene: 8. This CDR3 is 14 amino acids long. The V gene's germline CDR1 is LNHDA and CDR2 SQIVND (reference sequence). CDR3 loop: CASSTRGTDNGYTF. CDR3 coding DNA: TGTGCCAGTAGTACCCGGGGGACAGACAATGGCTACACCTTC.

This clone showed up just a few times. This sequence joins TRBV4-1 and TRBJ1-2; 9 bases are a match to TRBD1. Losses at the gene ends were 0 bases for V and 1 base for J; bases not matched to a gene: 3. Germline-derived CDR1 and CDR2 are MGHRA and YSYEKL. The CDR3 totals 16 residues. As DNA, the CDR3 is TGCGCCAGCAGCCAAGAAGGGACAGGGATTAACTATGGCTACACCTTC. The encoded protein is CASSQEGTGINYGYTF.

The chain links TRBV10-3 to TRBJ2-5; possible D gene TRBD2, 5 bases. Germline CDR1 ENHRY, CDR2 SYGVKD. This CDR3 contains 15 residues. Trimming pared 7 bases from V and 3 bases from J, leaving 18 bases between. CDR3 protein: CAITEGIGYKETQYF. For the CDR3, the DNA is TGTGCCATCACCGAGGGTATCGGGTACAAAGAGACCCAGTACTTC.

For this clone: One end of the junction is discordant with germline, which a read error may explain. V and J are TRBV10-3 and TRBJ2-3; D not resolved. The CDR3 covers 14 residues. From germline, CDR1 is ENHRY and CDR2 SYGVKD. The DNA for the CDR3 is TGTGCCATCAGTGGACGGCTTAGCATAGATACGCAGTATTTT. This encodes CAISGRLSIDTQYF.

V is TRBV19 and J is TRBJ2-1, with TRBD1 matching over 7 bases. This CDR3 has 14 amino acids. The V gene's germline CDR1 is LNHDA and CDR2 SQIVND (reference sequence). J lost 0 bases, V lost 5 bases, and 1 base had no gene match. The CDR3 DNA reads as TGTGCCAGTAGTCAGGGGGTCTCCTACAATGAGCAGTTCTTC. Protein product: CASSQGVSYNEQFF. Variable domain in full (rest from reference TRBV19 and TRBJ2-1): DGGITQSPKYLFRKEGQNVTLSCEQNLNHDAMYWYRQDPGQGLRLIYYSQIVNDFQKGDIAEGYSVSREKKESFPLTVTSAQKNPTAFYLCASSQGVSYNEQFFGPGTRLTVL.